Listed below are T cell receptor beta chains from one sample, sequenced in a study of T cells after yellow fever vaccination. TCRdb re-called the 5' RACE reads through MiXCR, storing one row per CDR3 protein. The sample records approximately 550,000 distinct CDR3 sequences, roughly 19% being singletons. This specimen consisted of PBMCs, obtained 15 days after the yellow fever booster vaccination. Every receptor here comes from a man aged 30 to 39 who received the YFV17D yellow fever vaccine. The conserved cysteine and the conserved F or W are not part of the CDR3 here. The D gene is left open where the match is weak. The size of a clone is reported for some rows only, either as once, few or many, or as a class for expanded clones.

d_call,j_call,v_call,clone_size,cdr3_aa
-,TRBJ2-2,TRBV12-5,-,ASGRRGIGELF
-,TRBJ1-1,TRBV12-3/TRBV12-4,-,ASRTQDTREAF
-,TRBJ1-2,TRBV12-3/TRBV12-4,few,ASRRGGDYGYT
-,TRBJ1-1,TRBV7-6,-,ASSPGGGGNTEAF
-,TRBJ1-4,TRBV5-1,-,ASSLAGGAGEKLF
TRBD2,TRBJ2-3,TRBV5-1,-,ASSWGLAGVGGTDTQY
TRBD2,TRBJ2-5,TRBV3-1,few,ASSLPRLAGDETQY
TRBD1,TRBJ2-7,TRBV6-2/TRBV6-3,many,ASTFTPLVGFDRVEQY
TRBD2,TRBJ2-1,TRBV14,few,ASSPSSGMMNEQF
TRBD1,TRBJ2-7,TRBV3-1,-,ASSPGQGWDEQY
TRBD2,TRBJ2-7,TRBV29-1,few,SVLGLAGVSYEQY
-,TRBJ2-1,TRBV20-1,-,SARFGVSWNEQF
-,TRBJ1-1,TRBV7-3,medium-sized,ASSLGYNTEAF
TRBD2,TRBJ2-1,TRBV12-3/TRBV12-4,-,ASSSLAGPQWGQF
TRBD2,TRBJ2-1,TRBV20-1,once,SANPPGLAGHNEQF
TRBD2,TRBJ2-5,TRBV11-2,-,ASSSWAGGETQY
TRBD2,TRBJ2-3,TRBV7-2,few,ASSRLAGATDTQY
-,TRBJ2-1,TRBV3-1,many,ASSQVEDEQF
-,TRBJ1-4,TRBV6-2/TRBV6-3,once,ASRGAGGFEKLF
TRBD2,TRBJ2-1,TRBV20-1,-,SAREPGLAGGYNEQF
-,TRBJ1-5,TRBV24-1,-,ATSDRRGPGRLQPQH
-,TRBJ2-7,TRBV7-2,-,ASSPMATSYEQY
TRBD2,TRBJ2-2,TRBV5-1,-,ASSATSGIELGELF
-,TRBJ1-5,TRBV14,few,ASSQDFSINQPQH
-,TRBJ2-1,TRBV21-1,few,ASSKVGGGRADEQF
-,TRBJ2-1,TRBV20-1,-,SASASGNEQF
-,TRBJ2-5,TRBV10-3,-,AISRVEGQETQY
-,TRBJ2-7,TRBV29-1,few,SVEEGFGSSYEQY
-,TRBJ2-1,TRBV24-1,few,ATSDLNGEQF
-,TRBJ2-7,TRBV18,few,ASSPQSLQGSNEQY
-,TRBJ1-6,TRBV12-3/TRBV12-4,few,ASSFRYEPNSPLH
-,TRBJ2-7,TRBV5-1,-,ASSLAAASYEQY
-,TRBJ2-1,TRBV29-1,-,SVNGFLDNEQF
-,TRBJ1-4,TRBV20-1,-,SAPGGFGEKLF
TRBD2,TRBJ2-1,TRBV20-1,few,SALRGASGSSEQF
-,TRBJ1-5,TRBV27,-,ASSLRGALYQPQH
-,TRBJ2-7,TRBV6-2/TRBV6-3,-,ASRRAGSSYEQY
-,TRBJ2-7,TRBV20-1,few,SARESGVYEQY
-,TRBJ2-1,TRBV7-2,-,ASSSSHEQF
-,TRBJ2-3,TRBV5-1,-,ASSSTGFSTDTQY
-,TRBJ2-1,TRBV18,few,ASSPTLSSYNEQF
-,TRBJ2-1,TRBV29-1,few,SVGGRHNEQF
-,TRBJ2-7,TRBV27,few,ASSLWARSEGEQY
-,TRBJ1-6,TRBV7-8,many,ASSLALGGTPLH
-,TRBJ2-1,TRBV11-2,-,ASSLSWRLVYEQF
-,TRBJ2-6,TRBV15,few,ATSRDPGANVLT
TRBD2,TRBJ2-3,TRBV27,once,ASRRTTGGDTQY
TRBD1,TRBJ1-1,TRBV6-5,-,ASSYSYGQGIEAF
-,TRBJ2-1,TRBV18,few,ASSPGAISYNEQF
-,TRBJ2-2,TRBV28,-,ASRPSGRTGELF
-,TRBJ2-3,TRBV29-1,few,SVERTPDRTDTQY
TRBD1,TRBJ1-5,TRBV30,few,AWSNPGTGINQPQH
-,TRBJ2-7,TRBV18,once,ASSPDPHRYEQY
TRBD1,TRBJ2-7,TRBV28,-,ASTQRGRGHYEQY
-,TRBJ1-2,TRBV14,few,ASSPPPPGFYGYT